The rows below give T cell receptor beta chains drawn from one sample of a study of human T cells and chemical hapten exposure. TCRdb used MiXCR to reprocess the RACE reads, holding one entry per CDR3 protein. The table shows approximately 110,000 distinct CDR3 sequences, with roughly 9.6% occurring only once. The sample was whole blood, taken in connection with sensitization to the hapten diphenylcyclopropenone (DPC). Every receptor here comes from a woman aged 40 to 50 with alopecia areata. Some clones in this sample may be carry-over from other donors' samples. Each CDR3 is given with its conserved first and last residue. D genes are given only for firm matches. Not every row has a clone size; where given, it reads once, few, many or a size class.

v_call	j_call	d_call	clone_size	cdr3_length	cdr3_nt	cdr3_aa
TRBV9	TRBJ1-1	TRBD1	many	15	TGTGCCAGCAGCGTAGGGACAGGGATGAACACTGAAGCTTTCTTT	CASSVGTGMNTEAFF
TRBV7-2	TRBJ2-1	-	many	15	TGTGCCAGCAGCTTAAACGGGGCCGGGTACAATGAGCAGTTCTTC	CASSLNGAGYNEQFF
TRBV14	TRBJ2-7	TRBD1	-	15	TGTGCCAGCAGCCGCGGACAGGGAGCGGCCTACGAGCAGTACTTC	CASSRGQGAAYEQYF
TRBV3-1	TRBJ2-1	-	few	15	TGTGCCAGCACCCAGAGGGGGGGACTCGGCAATGAGCAGTTCTTC	CASTQRGGLGNEQFF
TRBV20-1	TRBJ1-5	TRBD1	many	16	TGCAGTGCTAGACCAATTCGGACAGGTCGAGGACAGCCCCAGCATTTT	CSARPIRTGRGQPQHF
TRBV28	TRBJ1-5	TRBD1	-	15	TGTGCCAGCAGGACCGGGACAGGGGGCCGGCAGCCCCAGCATTTT	CASRTGTGGRQPQHF
TRBV29-1	TRBJ1-1	-	-	14	TGCAGCGTTGAAAGGCAGGGATCGGACACTGAAGCTTTCTTT	CSVERQGSDTEAFF
TRBV4-3	TRBJ2-7	TRBD2	-	15	TGCGCCAGCAGCCAAGGGAGCGGGAGGGGATACGAGCAGTACTTC	CASSQGSGRGYEQYF
TRBV18	TRBJ2-7	-	many	13	TGTGCCAGCAGCCCAGGGTACCCCTACGAGCAGTACTTC	CASSPGYPYEQYF
TRBV5-1	TRBJ2-7	-	many	14	TGCGCCAGCACCGGAGGCCAGGGTGCCTACGAGCAGTACTTC	CASTGGQGAYEQYF
TRBV7-9	TRBJ2-6	-	-	15	TGTGCCAGCAGCCGTGCGCGGGCTGGGGCCAACGTCCTGACTTTC	CASSRARAGANVLTF
TRBV28	TRBJ2-5	-	-	13	TGTGCCAGCACCTTGGGGCACCAAGAGACCCAGTACTTC	CASTLGHQETQYF
TRBV7-2	TRBJ2-1	TRBD2	many	17	TGTGCCAGCAGCCGAAGGACTAGCGGGACGGGGGGCAATGAGCAGTTCTTC	CASSRRTSGTGGNEQFF
TRBV27	TRBJ2-7	TRBD1	many	15	TGTGCCAGCAGTCATTTCCGGGACAGGGTGCACGAGCAGTACTTC	CASSHFRDRVHEQYF
TRBV29-1	TRBJ1-2	-	many	12	TGCAGCGTGGATACAGGGCGCCATGGCTACACCTTC	CSVDTGRHGYTF
TRBV20-1	TRBJ1-1	TRBD1	few	14	TGCAGTGCTGCCGAGGGGGCGAGGAACACTGAAGCTTTCTTT	CSAAEGARNTEAFF
TRBV5-1	TRBJ2-5	-	-	13	TGCGCCAGCAGCCAGGGCCAGGCGGAGACCCAGTACTTC	CASSQGQAETQYF
TRBV7-8	TRBJ2-7	-	-	16	TGTGCCAGCAGCTTAGCGGCAAGGGGTCGGATGGACGAGCAGTACTTC	CASSLAARGRMDEQYF
TRBV5-6	TRBJ1-4	-	many	14	TGTGCCAGCAGCTTCCGAGCGCCGGGGGAAAAACTGTTTTTT	CASSFRAPGEKLFF
TRBV18	TRBJ2-1	-	-	16	TGTGCCAGCTCACCACCGGAAATTTGGAACAACAATGAGCAGTTCTTC	CASSPPEIWNNNEQFF
TRBV10-3	TRBJ2-5	TRBD1	-	12	TGTGCCATCGGACAGGGTAAAGAGACCCAGTACTTC	CAIGQGKETQYF
TRBV24-1	TRBJ2-3	-	-	16	TGTGCCACCAGTGAAAAGACAGTCCCTCTCACAGATACGCAGTATTTT	CATSEKTVPLTDTQYF
TRBV4-3	TRBJ2-2	TRBD1	few	15	TGCGCCAGCAGCCAAGAAGGGGGCCGGACCGGGGAGCTGTTTTTT	CASSQEGGRTGELFF
TRBV18	TRBJ2-1	TRBD2	-	17	TGTGCCAGCTCGCTCCTAGGGCTAGCGGGAGGAGACAATGGGCAGTTCTTC	CASSLLGLAGGDNGQFF
TRBV4-1	TRBJ1-5	TRBD1	-	18	TGCGCCAGCAGCCAAGAAATTGGGGGGACAGGTAACAATCAGCCCCAGCATTTT	CASSQEIGGTGNNQPQHF
TRBV6-1	TRBJ1-5	TRBD1	many	15	TGTGCCAGCAAAGACAGGGGGTATAACAATCAGCCCCAGCATTTT	CASKDRGYNNQPQHF
TRBV12-3/TRBV12-4	TRBJ2-1	TRBD2	many	15	TGTGCCAGCAGACGAGGGGAGGGGAGAGTGAATGAGCAGTTCTTC	CASRRGEGRVNEQFF
TRBV7-3	TRBJ1-1	-	many	13	TGTGCCAGCAGCTTAACGATGACAGGTGAAGCTTTCTTT	CASSLTMTGEAFF
TRBV2	TRBJ1-2	-	-	14	TGTGCCAGCAGTGAAAAGGCCAGGCAGGGTGGCTACACCTTC	CASSEKARQGGYTF
TRBV7-2	TRBJ2-7	-	once	14	TGTGCCACCACGGCCCTACAGGGAGGGTACGAGCAGTACTTC	CATTALQGGYEQYF
TRBV5-4	TRBJ1-1	TRBD1	-	16	TGTGCCAGCAGTAGAACAGGGGGACTCGGGAACACTGAAGCTTTCTTT	CASSRTGGLGNTEAFF
TRBV10-3	TRBJ2-7	-	many	17	TGTGCCATCAGTGAGGATGCGGGGCGGTCCTACGTGTACGAGCAGTACTTC	CAISEDAGRSYVYEQYF
TRBV18	TRBJ2-5	-	many	14	TGTGCCAGCTCGGGCCAGGGGTTTGAAGAGACCCAGTACTTC	CASSGQGFEETQYF
TRBV5-1	TRBJ2-5	TRBD1	-	17	TGCGCCAGCAGCCCGGGACAGGGGGCTCTTGGGACGGAGACCCAGTACTTC	CASSPGQGALGTETQYF
TRBV24-1	TRBJ2-2	TRBD2	once	16	TGTGCCACCAGTGACCCCGGGAGGGGCAACACCGGGGAGCTGTTTTTT	CATSDPGRGNTGELFF
TRBV6-2/TRBV6-3	TRBJ1-4	TRBD1	few	13	TGTGCCAGCAACCCGACAGGGCCACCGAATCTGTTTTTT	CASNPTGPPNLFF
TRBV30	TRBJ2-6	-	many	14	TGTGCCTGGAGTGTCCGGCTGGAGGCCAACGTCCTGACTTTC	CAWSVRLEANVLTF
TRBV3-2	TRBJ2-1	-	-	17	TGTGCCAGCAGCCAACTCAGACTAGCGGTCTCCTACAATGAGCAGTTCTTC	CASSQLRLAVSYNEQFF
TRBV29-1	TRBJ2-5	-	few	13	TGCAGCGTTGGAGAACGGACCCAAGAGACCCAGTACTTC	CSVGERTQETQYF
TRBV3-1	TRBJ2-7	-	many	17	TGTGCCAGCGGGTTTTTCTGGGGGAGCCGGGGCTACGAAGAGCAGTACTTC	CASGFFWGSRGYEEQYF
TRBV6-1	TRBJ1-2	-	many	12	TGTGCCAGCAGTGTCCCCGGGCCCGGTTTTCAGTTC	CASSVPGPGFQF
TRBV7-8	TRBJ2-1	TRBD2	-	16	TGTGCCAGCAGCTTAAGGGACTACAGCTCCTACAATGAGCAGTTCTTC	CASSLRDYSSYNEQFF
TRBV6-2/TRBV6-3	TRBJ1-1	-	few	14	TGTGCCAGCACCACGGGCACGGGCGGGACTGAAGCTTTCTTT	CASTTGTGGTEAFF
TRBV7-2	TRBJ1-1	-	few	14	TGTGCCAGCAGCTTAAAGGGATGGGACACTGAAGCTTTCTTT	CASSLKGWDTEAFF
TRBV10-3	TRBJ2-1	-	many	12	TGTGCCATCAGTGAGCTAGGAGACGAGCAGTTCTTC	CAISELGDEQFF
TRBV5-5	TRBJ1-5	-	-	14	TGTGCCAGCAGACTTGAGGATAGCAATCAGCCCCAGCATTTT	CASRLEDSNQPQHF
TRBV24-1	TRBJ2-7	-	-	16	TGTGCCACCAGTGATTCGGCCCCGACGGGGACCTACGAGCAGTACTTC	CATSDSAPTGTYEQYF
TRBV12-3/TRBV12-4	TRBJ2-1	TRBD1	many	13	TGTGCCAGCAGTCCACAGGGGTACAATGAGCAGTTCTTC	CASSPQGYNEQFF
TRBV6-5	TRBJ2-1	TRBD1	few	15	TGTGCCAGCAGTTTAGACAGGGTCTCCTACAATGAGCAGTTCTTC	CASSLDRVSYNEQFF
TRBV4-2	TRBJ2-1	-	few	14	TGTGCCAGCAGCCAAGATCTCGAAGTGGGCATGCAGTTCTTC	CASSQDLEVGMQFF
TRBV30	TRBJ2-7	TRBD2	-	14	TGTGCCTGGAGTCGGGGCGGGAGCTCCTACGAGCAGTACTTC	CAWSRGGSSYEQYF
TRBV6-6	TRBJ2-7	TRBD2	few	16	TGTGCCAGCACCAAAGGGGCTAGCGGGGTTCCTTACGAGCAGTACTTC	CASTKGASGVPYEQYF
TRBV10-3	TRBJ1-6	-	-	15	TGTGCCATCAGTCCGGGACGGACCCAAAATTCACCCCTCCACTTT	CAISPGRTQNSPLHF
TRBV12-3/TRBV12-4	TRBJ1-1	-	-	16	TGTGCCAGCAGTCCCTTCCCAGACTCATTGAACACTGAAGCTTTCTTT	CASSPFPDSLNTEAFF
TRBV3-1	TRBJ2-3	TRBD1	many	16	TGTGCCAGCAGCCAAGAGGCGACAGGGGGCACAGATACGCAGTATTTT	CASSQEATGGTDTQYF